The sequence of this T cell receptor beta chain was determined in a study of liver allograft versus peripheral blood T cells. The overall study: Graft-liver T cell receptor repertoires were compared against recipient peripheral blood repertoires.

Germline V gene data show CDR1 as KGHDR and CDR2 as SFDVKD. V lost 9 bases to trimming and J lost 2 bases, with 26 bases between them. There are 18 residues in the CDR3. TCRdb called the reads again in MiXCR, with one record for every CDR3 protein. Of some 10,000 distinct CDR3 sequences detected, about a fifth appear once; the ten largest clones hold 1.5% to 2%. This clonotype counts as medium-sized. This receptor was identified in a human patient who had a liver transplant. Among the T cells, some may be from the graft donor. The chain carries TRBV24-1 and TRBJ2-3, with TRBD2 as a possible D gene (7 bases). The CDR3 loop is CATGGGVGGREYTDTQYF. CDR3 nucleotide sequence: TGTGCCACCGGCGGGGGCGTGGGCGGGAGAGAATACACAGATACGCAGTATTTT.